Shown below are 5 T cell receptor beta chains from a single sample sequenced in a study of neoadjuvant anti-PD-1 for oral cavity cancer (dated by TCRdb to the early 2020s). According to the study, the label for this sample's time point signals: before neoadjuvant nivolumab. Libraries were prepared through the immunoSEQ multiplex PCR assay. What TCRdb holds here is the immuneACCESS table cut down to in-frame rearrangements. Part of the clones is not present; checked against another copy, under half of the missing clones reflect an unresolved V gene, and the others are unexplained. In all, the sample holds around 17,000 clones, and about two thirds of those were seen once. The ten largest clones capture roughly 2.8% of the sample. The source material was PBMCs, sampled before nivolumab (anti-PD-1) treatment. These receptors were collected from a person aged 35-79 years with oral cavity squamous cell carcinoma.

This clone was counted a single time. The chain couples TRBV7-9 to TRBJ1-1; 9 bases agree with TRBD1. Germline CDR1 is SEHNR and CDR2 is FQNEAQ (reference sequence). Trimming cost V 4 bases and J 3 bases; bases outside gene matches: 9. The CDR3 spans 16 residues. This chain's CDR3 is CASSSRQGVGDTEAFF. CDR3 sequence (DNA): TGTGCCAGCAGCTCTCGACAGGGGGTCGGGGACACTGAAGCTTTCTTT.

The chain carries TRBV6-1 and TRBJ2-1, with TRBD1 identical over 8 bases. The junction had 7 bases not matched to a gene; V was cut back by 5 bases and J by 7 bases. The CDR3 runs 14 residues. Germline CDR1 MNHNS, CDR2 SASEGT. The CDR3 DNA follows: TGTGCCAGCAGTCTCTGGGACAGGATAAATGAGCAGTTCTTC. Translating gives CASSLWDRINEQFF.

The V gene is TRBV4-2, the J gene TRBJ2-7; a possible D gene is TRBD2 (6 bases). The CDR3 has 15 amino acids. Deletions cut 4 bases from V and 2 bases from J, with 15 bases between. Germline values: CDR1 LGHNA, CDR2 YNFKEQ. CDR3 sequence reads: CASSPQGGGTYEQYF. CDR3 coding DNA: TGTGCCAGCAGCCCCCAGGGCGGCGGGACCTACGAGCAGTACTTC.

CDR3 loop: CSVLKGTFEQYF. CDR3 bases: TGCAGCGTCCTCAAGGGGACTTTTGAGCAGTACTTC. The rearrangement links TRBV29-1 to TRBJ2-7; perhaps TRBD2 as D (6 bases). V lost 6 bases and J lost 7, with 16 bases in between. Germline V CDR1 and CDR2: SQVTM, ANQGSEA. The CDR3 is 12 residues long.

J is TRBJ2-7 and V is TRBV2; D unclear. The germline V gene has CDR1 SNHLY and CDR2 FYNNEI. The CDR3 sequence is 12 residues long. V gave up 6 bases and J gave up 0 bases, with 6 bases separating them. CDR3 sequence: CASRSNSYEQYF. CDR3 in DNA: TGTGCCAGCAGAAGCAACTCCTACGAGCAGTACTTC.